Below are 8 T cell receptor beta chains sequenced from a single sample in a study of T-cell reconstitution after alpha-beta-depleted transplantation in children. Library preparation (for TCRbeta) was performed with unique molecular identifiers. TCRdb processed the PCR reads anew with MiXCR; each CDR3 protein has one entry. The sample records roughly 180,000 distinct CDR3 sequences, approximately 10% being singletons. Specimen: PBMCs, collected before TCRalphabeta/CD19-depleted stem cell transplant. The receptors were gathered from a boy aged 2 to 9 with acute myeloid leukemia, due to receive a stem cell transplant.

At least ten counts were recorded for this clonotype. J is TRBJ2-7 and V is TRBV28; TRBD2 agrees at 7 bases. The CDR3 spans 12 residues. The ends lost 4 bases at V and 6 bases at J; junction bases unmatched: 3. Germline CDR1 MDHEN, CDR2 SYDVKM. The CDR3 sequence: CASSSSSGEQYF. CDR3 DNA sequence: TGTGCCAGCAGTTCTTCTAGCGGCGAGCAGTACTTC. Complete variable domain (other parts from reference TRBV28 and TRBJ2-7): DVKVTQSSRYLVKRTGEKVFLECVQDMDHENMFWYRQDPGLGLRLIYFSYDVKMKEKGDIPEGYSVSREKKERFSLILESASTNQTSMYLCASSSSSGEQYFGPGTRLTVT.

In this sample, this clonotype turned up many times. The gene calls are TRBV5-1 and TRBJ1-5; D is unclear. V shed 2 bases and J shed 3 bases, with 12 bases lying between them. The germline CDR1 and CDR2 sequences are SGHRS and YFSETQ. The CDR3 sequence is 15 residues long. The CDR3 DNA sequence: TGCGCCAGCAGCTTAATGGGAAACCTCAATCAGCCCCAGCATTTT. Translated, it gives CASSLMGNLNQPQHF.

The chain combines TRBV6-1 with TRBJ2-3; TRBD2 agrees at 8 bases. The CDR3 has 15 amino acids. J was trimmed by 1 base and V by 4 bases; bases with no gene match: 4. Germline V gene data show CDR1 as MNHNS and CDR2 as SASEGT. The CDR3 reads CASSVQAGGTDTQYF. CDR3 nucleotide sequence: TGTGCCAGCAGTGTACAAGCGGGAGGCACAGATACGCAGTATTTT.

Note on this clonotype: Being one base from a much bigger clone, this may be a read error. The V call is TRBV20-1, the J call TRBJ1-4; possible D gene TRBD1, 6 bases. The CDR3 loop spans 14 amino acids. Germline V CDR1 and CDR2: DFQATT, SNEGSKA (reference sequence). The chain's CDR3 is CSARDNREDEKVFF. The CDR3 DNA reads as TGCAGTGCTAGAGACAACAGGGAAGATGAAAAAGTGTTTTTT.

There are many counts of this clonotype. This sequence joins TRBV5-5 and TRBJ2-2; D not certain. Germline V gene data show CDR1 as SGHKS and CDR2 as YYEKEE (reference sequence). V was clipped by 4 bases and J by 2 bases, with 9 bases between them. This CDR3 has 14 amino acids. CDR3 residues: CASSPSPNTGELFF. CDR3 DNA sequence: TGTGCCAGCAGCCCTTCTCCAAACACCGGGGAGCTGTTTTTT.

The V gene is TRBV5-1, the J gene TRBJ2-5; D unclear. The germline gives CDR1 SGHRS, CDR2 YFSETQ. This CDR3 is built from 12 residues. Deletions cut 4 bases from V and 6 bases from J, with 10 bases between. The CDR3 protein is CASSPGEQTQYF. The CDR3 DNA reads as TGCGCCAGCAGCCCTGGGGAACAGACCCAGTACTTC.

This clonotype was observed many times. CDR3 in amino acids: CASSLQTGIGLETQYF. CDR3 nucleotides: TGCGCCAGCAGCTTGCAGACAGGGATCGGCTTAGAGACCCAGTACTTC. V and J are TRBV5-1 and TRBJ2-5, with 7 bases identical to TRBD1. CDR3 size: 16 residues. V dropped 1 base and J dropped 4; count of bases not matched to a gene: 10. Germline CDR1 reads SGHRS; CDR2 reads YFSETQ.

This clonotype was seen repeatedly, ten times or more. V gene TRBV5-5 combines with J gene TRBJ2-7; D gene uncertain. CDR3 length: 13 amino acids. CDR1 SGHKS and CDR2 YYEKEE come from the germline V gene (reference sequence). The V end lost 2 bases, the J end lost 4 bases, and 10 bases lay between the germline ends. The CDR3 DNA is TGTGCCAGCAGCTTAAAGACGCTTTACGAGCAGTACGTC. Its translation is CASSLKTLYEQYV.